This T cell receptor (beta chain) emerged from a study of beta chain features in type 1 diabetes. Study-level points and caveats: When VDJ junctions were examined, type 1 diabetes patients showed fewer insertions and more deletions. These data did not resolve whether HLA type affects TCRB rearrangement. TCRB CDR3 length was moderately but significantly reduced in all four CD4+ subsets of Type 1 diabetes patients. Naive, central memory and regulatory TCRB repertoires appeared more similar among patients than healthy donors.

Stem cell-like memory, regulatory, central memory and naive CD4+ cells were sorted via CD45RO/CCR7/CD25/CD127/CD95/CD27. Investigators reverse transcribed all isolated RNA, so they sequenced expressed TCRB transcripts. Sequencing was performed with immunoSEQ multiplex PCR; in TCRdb, only in-frame clones are kept and a portion is missing. The table has around 650,000 clones, around 12% seen once; the top ten hold more than 0.1%. As for this clone: The antigen remains undetermined.

Sequencing was done on a sample of naive CD4+ T cells from blood. The sequence was collected from a man under 40 with type 1 diabetes.

Here the CDR3 reads CATYRGPSYEQYF. In DNA, the CDR3 is TGTGCCACCTACAGGGGGCCCTCCTACGAGCAGTACTTC. The V gene is TRBV6-1, the J gene TRBJ2-7; 9 nucleotides agree with TRBD1. Per germline, CDR1 MNHNS and CDR2 SASEGT. The CDR3 contains 13 residues. Trimming cost V 10 bases and J 0 bases; bases outside gene matches: 4.